This T cell receptor (beta chain) appears in the sequencing data of a study of T cell changes during pregnancy in multiple sclerosis. Trimming shortened V by 2 bases and J by 0 bases, and 4 bases separated the two germline ends. Germline CDR1 is SNHLY and CDR2 is FYNNEI. The CDR3 loop spans 13 amino acids. Using immunoSEQ multiplex PCR, the repertoire was profiled, and TCRdb retains in-frame clones only, with some absent. This sample has 55,000 to 85,000 clones, with just under 95% found just once. The TCR originated in a female donor with multiple sclerosis, enrolled in a pregnancy study. The sequences come from peripheral blood, collected in the second trimester of pregnancy. The V and J genes are TRBV2 and TRBJ1-1, with D unresolved. In nucleotides, the CDR3 is TGTGCCAGCAGTGAACTCTTGAACACTGAAGCTTTCTTT. Its translation: CASSELLNTEAFF.